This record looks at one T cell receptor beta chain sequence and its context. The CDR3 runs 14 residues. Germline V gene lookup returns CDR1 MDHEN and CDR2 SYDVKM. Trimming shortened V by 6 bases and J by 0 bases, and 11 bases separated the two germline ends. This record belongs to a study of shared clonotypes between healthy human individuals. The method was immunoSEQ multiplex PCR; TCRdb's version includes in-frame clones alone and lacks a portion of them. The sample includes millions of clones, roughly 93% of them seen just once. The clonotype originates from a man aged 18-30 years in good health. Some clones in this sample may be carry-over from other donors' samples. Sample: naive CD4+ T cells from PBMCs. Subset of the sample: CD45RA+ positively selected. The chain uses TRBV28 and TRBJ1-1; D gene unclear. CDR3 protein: CASSPPDVNTEAFF. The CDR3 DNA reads TGTGCCAGCAGCCCCCCGGACGTGAACACTGAAGCTTTCTTT.